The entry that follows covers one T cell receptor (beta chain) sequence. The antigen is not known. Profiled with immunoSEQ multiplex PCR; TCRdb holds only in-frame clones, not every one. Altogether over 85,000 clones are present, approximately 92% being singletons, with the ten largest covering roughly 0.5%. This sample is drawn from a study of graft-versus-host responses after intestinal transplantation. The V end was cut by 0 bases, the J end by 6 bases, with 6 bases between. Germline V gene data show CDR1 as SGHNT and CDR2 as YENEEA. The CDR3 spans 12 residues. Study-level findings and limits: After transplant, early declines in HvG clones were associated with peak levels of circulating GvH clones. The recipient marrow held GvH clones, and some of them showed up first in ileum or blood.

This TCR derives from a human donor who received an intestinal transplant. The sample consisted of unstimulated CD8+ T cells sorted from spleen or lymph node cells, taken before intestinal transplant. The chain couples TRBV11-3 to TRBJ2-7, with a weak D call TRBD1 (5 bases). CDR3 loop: CASSLDTGEQYF. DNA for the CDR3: TGTGCCAGCAGCTTAGATACAGGCGAGCAGTACTTC.